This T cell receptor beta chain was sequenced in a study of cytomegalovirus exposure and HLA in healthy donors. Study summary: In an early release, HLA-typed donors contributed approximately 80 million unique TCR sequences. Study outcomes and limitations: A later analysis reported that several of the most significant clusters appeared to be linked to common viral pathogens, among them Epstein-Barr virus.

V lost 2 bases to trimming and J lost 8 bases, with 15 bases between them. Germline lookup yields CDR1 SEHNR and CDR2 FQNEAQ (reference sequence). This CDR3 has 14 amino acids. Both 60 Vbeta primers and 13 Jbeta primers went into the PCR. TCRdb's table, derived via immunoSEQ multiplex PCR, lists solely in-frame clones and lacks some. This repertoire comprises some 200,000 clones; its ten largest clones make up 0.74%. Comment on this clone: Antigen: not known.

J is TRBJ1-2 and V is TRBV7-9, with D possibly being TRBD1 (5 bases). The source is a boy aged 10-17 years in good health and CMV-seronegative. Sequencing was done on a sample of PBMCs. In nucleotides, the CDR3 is TGTGCCAGCAGCTTACAGGGTGGCACCGGCGGCTACACCTTC. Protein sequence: CASSLQGGTGGYTF.